One and the same sample provided the 16 T cell receptor beta chains below, sequenced in a study of T cells in Graves' hyperthyroidism and ophthalmopathy. Amplification of TCR beta CDR3 regions used RNA as the template. Primed by the HTBI set, a first-round RT-PCR was run on the TCR CDR3. Each CDR3 protein is one row after TCRdb ran MiXCR on the multiplex PCR reads. The sample consists of 350,000 to 400,000 distinct CDR3 sequences, 14% to 15% of them appearing once. The sequenced sample was blood. The receptors were sampled from a woman in her twenties or thirties with Graves' hyperthyroidism.

In this sample, this clonotype turned up a few times. The chain carries TRBV20-1 and TRBJ1-5; tentatively, D is TRBD1 (6 bases). The V gene's germline CDR1 is DFQATT and CDR2 SNEGSKA (reference sequence). V was clipped by 7 bases and J by 0 bases, with 19 bases between them. This CDR3 contains 16 residues. CDR3 amino acids: CSVRSRGTYSNQPQHF. CDR3 sequence (DNA): TGCAGTGTCCGTTCGAGGGGGACCTATAGCAATCAGCCCCAGCATTTT.

In this sample, this clonotype turned up a few times. The rearrangement joins TRBV9 to TRBJ2-3; 9 bases match TRBD2. J lost 4 bases, V lost 4 bases, and 7 bases had no gene match. The CDR3 consists of 15 residues. Germline V gives CDR1 SGDLS, CDR2 YYNGEE. The DNA of the CDR3 is TGTGCCAGCAGCACCCGGACTAGCGCAGCAGATACGCAGTATTTT. It translates to CASSTRTSAADTQYF.

This clonotype was observed many times. The chain couples TRBV30 to TRBJ2-1, with D perhaps matching TRBD2 (6 bases). The CDR3 has 11 residues. Trimming pared 5 bases from V and 9 bases from J, leaving 11 bases between. Germline CDR1 GTSNPN, CDR2 SVGIG (reference sequence). This CDR3 reads CAWVGSGEQFF. The CDR3 DNA follows: TGTGCCTGGGTAGGTAGCGGTGAGCAGTTCTTC.

The sample holds many counts of this clonotype. The genes are TRBV9 and TRBJ1-1, with D possibly being TRBD1 (5 bases). V was clipped by 0 bases and J by 0 bases, with 9 bases between them. Germline lookup yields CDR1 SGDLS and CDR2 YYNGEE. The CDR3 covers 15 residues. The CDR3 sequence: CASSVGAGVNTEAFF. CDR3 bases: TGTGCCAGCAGCGTAGGGGCGGGGGTGAACACTGAAGCTTTCTTT.

This clonotype was picked up many times. This sequence joins TRBV18 and TRBJ2-5; maybe TRBD1 (5 bases). The CDR3 consists of 14 residues. V shed 3 bases and J shed 1 base, with 9 bases lying between them. Germline V gene data show CDR1 as KGHSH and CDR2 as LQKENI. This chain's CDR3 is CASSPAGIQETQYF. Here the CDR3 DNA reads TGTGCCAGCTCACCTGCAGGGATCCAAGAGACCCAGTACTTC. Together with reference TRBV18 and TRBJ2-5, the CDR3 gives the full variable domain: NAGVMQNPRHLVRRRGQEARLRCSPMKGHSHVYWYRQLPEEGLKFMVYLQKENIIDESGMPKERFSAEFPKEGPSILRIQQVVRGDSAAYFCASSPAGIQETQYFGPGTRLLVL.

This clonotype appeared many times. V usage is TRBV28 and J usage is TRBJ2-7; D not resolved. V lost 6 bases, J lost 2 bases, and 17 bases lay in between. Per the germline V gene, CDR1 is MDHEN and CDR2 is SYDVKM. CDR3 length: 15 amino acids. The CDR3 region has the DNA TGTGCCAGCAGCCGCGGACGGCTCTTCCCCTACGAGCAGTACTTC. Residues: CASSRGRLFPYEQYF.

V and J are TRBV9 and TRBJ2-3; 9 nucleotides line up with TRBD1. The CDR3 loop spans 12 amino acids. Trimming cost V 3 bases and J 9 bases; bases outside gene matches: 2. Germline assignment: CDR1 SGDLS and CDR2 YYNGEE. Here the CDR3 reads CASSAGQGTQYF. The CDR3 region has the DNA TGTGCCAGCAGCGCGGGACAGGGAACGCAGTATTTT.

The table lists this clonotype with many counts. The rearrangement links TRBV3-1 to TRBJ2-7; tentatively, D is TRBD2 (5 bases). The CDR3 has 17 residues. The germline V gene has CDR1 LGHDT and CDR2 YNNKEL (reference sequence). V dropped 0 bases and J dropped 3 bases, with 18 bases sitting between them. The CDR3 protein is CASSQEGLKRGFYEQYF. The CDR3, as DNA: TGTGCCAGCAGCCAAGAGGGCCTGAAGCGAGGGTTCTACGAGCAGTACTTC.

This clonotype was detected many times. The chain carries TRBV12-5 and TRBJ2-3, with D perhaps matching TRBD2 (6 bases). This CDR3 is built from 13 residues. V shed 8 bases and J shed 0 bases, with 9 bases lying between them. The V gene's germline CDR1 is LGHNT and CDR2 FRNRAP. The CDR3 spells CASSSASTDTQYF. The CDR3 DNA follows: TGTGCTAGTTCTAGCGCTAGCACAGATACGCAGTATTTT.

This clonotype was picked up many times. This rearrangement joins TRBV20-1 to TRBJ2-1; D uncertain. V lost 0 bases, J lost 3 bases, and 21 bases lay in between. The germline gives CDR1 DFQATT, CDR2 SNEGSKA (reference sequence). CDR3 size: 18 residues. CDR3 amino acids: CSARDQYRANIGYNEQFF. The CDR3 bases are TGCAGTGCTAGAGATCAGTATAGAGCGAATATCGGCTACAATGAGCAGTTCTTC.

J is TRBJ1-1 and V is TRBV30; D is perhaps TRBD1 (5 bases). Germline assignment: CDR1 GTSNPN and CDR2 SVGIG (reference sequence). V was trimmed by 2 bases and J by 2 bases, leaving 12 bases between them. CDR3 length: 14 residues. The CDR3 region has the DNA TGTGCCTGGAGTCCGGGGCTTCGTAACACTGAAGCTTTCTTT. Protein product: CAWSPGLRNTEAFF.

This clonotype was detected ten times or more. CDR3 coding DNA: TGTGCCAGCAACGAACTAGCGGGACTCTACGAGCAGTACTTC. Encoded protein: CASNELAGLYEQYF. V is TRBV7-8 and J is TRBJ2-7; 10 nucleotides line up with TRBD2. This CDR3 comprises 14 residues. Unmatched junction bases numbered 6, after V lost 7 bases and J lost 3 bases. Germline assignment: CDR1 SGHVS and CDR2 FQNEAQ.

This clonotype was found many times. CDR3 sequence: CAWSDGGEQFF. For the CDR3, the DNA is TGTGCCTGGAGTGATGGGGGCGAGCAGTTCTTC. V gene TRBV30 combines with J gene TRBJ2-1, with TRBD1 as a possible D gene (6 bases). The CDR3 runs to 11 residues. Germline V gives CDR1 GTSNPN, CDR2 SVGIG (reference sequence). Trimming took 1 base from V and 10 from J, leaving 8 bases between them.

This rearrangement joins TRBV5-1 to TRBJ2-3; TRBD1 aligns across 7 bases. Germline values: CDR1 SGHRS, CDR2 YFSETQ. The CDR3 spans 14 residues. Trimming took 4 bases from V and 2 from J; bases not matched to a gene: 4. CDR3 loop: CASSPGTATDTQYF. CDR3 DNA: TGCGCCAGCAGCCCCGGGACAGCCACAGATACGCAGTATTTT. Using reference TRBV5-1 and TRBJ2-3 for the parts outside the CDR3, the full variable domain is KAGVTQTPRYLIKTRGQQVTLSCSPISGHRSVSWYQQTPGQGLQFLFEYFSETQRNKGNFPGRFSGRQFSNSRSEMNVSTLELGDSALYLCASSPGTATDTQYFGPGTRLTVL.

This clonotype was recorded many times. V is TRBV3-1 and J is TRBJ2-3; the match to TRBD2 covers 8 bases. Germline V gives CDR1 LGHDT, CDR2 YNNKEL (reference sequence). Trimming cost V 1 base and J 0 bases; bases outside gene matches: 9. This CDR3 is 18 amino acids long. The CDR3 DNA is TGTGCCAGCAGCCAAGGAGTCAAGGCTAGCGGGAGCACAGATACGCAGTATTTT. Translating it yields CASSQGVKASGSTDTQYF.

CDR3 sequence: CSARSSGRASEQFF. Written as DNA, the CDR3 is TGCAGTGCTAGAAGTAGCGGGAGGGCCAGTGAGCAGTTCTTC. The V and J genes are TRBV20-1 and TRBJ2-1; TRBD2 agrees at 11 bases. V gave up 2 bases and J gave up 9 bases; unmatched junction bases: 6. This CDR3 has 14 amino acids. From germline, CDR1 is DFQATT and CDR2 SNEGSKA (reference sequence).